These T cell receptor beta chains were read from a single sample in a study of early T cells in non-severe SARS-CoV-2 infection. TCRdb itself ran the 5' RACE reads through MiXCR, one entry per CDR3 protein. The table has about 31,000 distinct CDR3 sequences, roughly 5.3% seen once. Sequencing used whole blood. These TCRs come from an adult who was a healthcare worker with PCR-confirmed SARS-CoV-2 infection or an uninfected control (not recorded which). Each CDR3 is given with its conserved first and last residue. A D gene is named only where the DNA matches it firmly.

J,V,D,CDR3
TRBJ1-1,TRBV29-1,NA,CSVEGQTNTEAFF
TRBJ1-2,TRBV6-6,NA,CASSYSTGYGYTF
TRBJ2-7,TRBV11-2,NA,CASSPPHNYEQYF
TRBJ2-5,TRBV20-1,TRBD1,CSARDPAGGETQYF
TRBJ2-1,TRBV3-1,NA,CASSQGGVASNEQFF
TRBJ1-6,TRBV20-1,TRBD1,CSARVGQGFNSPLHF
TRBJ2-3,TRBV7-9,NA,CASSAFPGRPADTQYF
TRBJ1-5,TRBV3-1,NA,CASSQIGQPQHF
TRBJ1-1,TRBV15,TRBD1,CATSRGGTGSNTEAFF
TRBJ1-4,TRBV7-2,TRBD1,CASRTGGNEKLFF
TRBJ1-2,TRBV7-2,NA,CASSPFKNANYGYTF
TRBJ2-7,TRBV5-1,NA,CASSGDKTFSEQYF
TRBJ1-1,TRBV12-3/TRBV12-4,NA,CASSTLGAGSSTEAFF
TRBJ2-5,TRBV7-2,TRBD1,CASSNQGQPQETQYF
TRBJ1-4,TRBV7-2,NA,CASSSKQGFGTNEKLFF
TRBJ2-1,TRBV3-1,NA,CASSQGFGFSLHNEQFF
TRBJ2-3,TRBV18,NA,CASSPLSSADTQYF
TRBJ2-5,TRBV6-2/TRBV6-3,TRBD1,CASSNLDRGHEKTQYF
TRBJ2-6,TRBV21-1,NA,CARANLGADSSGANVLTF
TRBJ2-2,TRBV19,TRBD2,CASRGTSNTGELFF
TRBJ2-5,TRBV20-1,NA,CSASREKETQYF
TRBJ2-3,TRBV6-5,TRBD2,CASSSGLAGGGTDTQYF
TRBJ2-2,TRBV4-2,TRBD2,CASSPEGLAGVGELFF
TRBJ1-1,TRBV2,NA,CASSSGRQNTEAFF
TRBJ2-3,TRBV5-1,TRBD2,CASGAGLAGVMTDTQYF
TRBJ2-1,TRBV7-2,TRBD2,CASSLTSGILNEQFF
TRBJ2-7,TRBV18,TRBD1,CVSSPPLTTGAYEQYF
TRBJ2-3,TRBV5-1,TRBD2,CASSLELAGLDTQYF
TRBJ1-5,TRBV20-1,TRBD1,CSAHETGGSQPQHF
TRBJ1-4,TRBV5-1,NA,CASRSDTTNEKLFF
TRBJ2-1,TRBV20-1,NA,CSLIGVENSYNEQFF
TRBJ2-1,TRBV7-2,TRBD2,CASSLVASGKLRNEQFF
TRBJ2-5,TRBV7-9,NA,CASSFASTETQYF
TRBJ1-2,TRBV19,NA,CASSYPSPVGAGGYTF
TRBJ2-7,TRBV3-1,NA,CASSGSRLGEQYF
TRBJ2-5,TRBV5-1,NA,CASRSGSETQYF
TRBJ1-6,TRBV15,NA,CATSSDRFSPLHF
TRBJ1-3,TRBV6-5,NA,CASRPDTSSGNTIYF
TRBJ2-7,TRBV20-1,NA,CSAHQGGDEQYF
TRBJ2-1,TRBV7-6,NA,CASSLVGNEQFF
TRBJ2-7,TRBV7-9,TRBD2,CASSLALGTTPEQYF
TRBJ2-5,TRBV24-1,NA,CATSGLTSGDEETQYF
TRBJ1-1,TRBV18,TRBD1,CASSPALTGENTEAFF